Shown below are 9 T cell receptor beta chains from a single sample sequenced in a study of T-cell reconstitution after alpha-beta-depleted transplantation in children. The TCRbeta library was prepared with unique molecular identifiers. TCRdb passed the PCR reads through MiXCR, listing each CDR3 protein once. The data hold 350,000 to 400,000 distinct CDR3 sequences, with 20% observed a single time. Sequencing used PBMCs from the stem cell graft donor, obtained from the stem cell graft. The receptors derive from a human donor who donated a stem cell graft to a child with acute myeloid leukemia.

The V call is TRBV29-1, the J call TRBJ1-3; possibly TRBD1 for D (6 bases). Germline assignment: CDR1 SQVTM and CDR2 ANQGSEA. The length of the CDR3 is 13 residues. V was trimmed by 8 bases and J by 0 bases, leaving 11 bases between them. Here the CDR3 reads CSIGQTSGNTIYF. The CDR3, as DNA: TGCAGCATCGGACAGACCTCTGGAAACACCATATATTTT.

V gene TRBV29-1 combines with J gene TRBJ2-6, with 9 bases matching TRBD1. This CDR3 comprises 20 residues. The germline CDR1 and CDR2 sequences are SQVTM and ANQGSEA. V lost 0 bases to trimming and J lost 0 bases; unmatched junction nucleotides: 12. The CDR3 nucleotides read TGCAGCGTTGAAGATCTGGACAGGGGATACCACGACTCTGGGGCCAACGTCCTGACTTTC. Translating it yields CSVEDLDRGYHDSGANVLTF.

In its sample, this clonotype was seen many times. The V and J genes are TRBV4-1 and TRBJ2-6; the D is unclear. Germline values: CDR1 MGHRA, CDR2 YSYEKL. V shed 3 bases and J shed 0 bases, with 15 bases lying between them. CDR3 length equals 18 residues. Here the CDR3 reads CASSHQTVHLSGANVLTF. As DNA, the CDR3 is TGCGCCAGCAGCCACCAAACGGTACATCTCTCTGGGGCCAACGTCCTGACTTTC.

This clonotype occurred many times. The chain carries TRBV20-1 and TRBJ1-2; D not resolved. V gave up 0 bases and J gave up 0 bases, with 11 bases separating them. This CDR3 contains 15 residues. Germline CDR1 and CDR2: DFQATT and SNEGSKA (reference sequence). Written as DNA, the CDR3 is TGCAGTGCTAGAGATCGGTCAGGACCTAACTATGGCTACACCTTC. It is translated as CSARDRSGPNYGYTF.

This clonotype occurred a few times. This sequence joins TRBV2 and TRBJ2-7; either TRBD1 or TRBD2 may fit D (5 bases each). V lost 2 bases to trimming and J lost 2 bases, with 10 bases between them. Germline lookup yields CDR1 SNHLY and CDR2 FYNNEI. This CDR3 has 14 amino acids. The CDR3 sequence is CASSERDGTYEQYF. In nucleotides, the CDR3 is TGTGCCAGCAGTGAAAGGGACGGAACCTACGAGCAGTACTTC.

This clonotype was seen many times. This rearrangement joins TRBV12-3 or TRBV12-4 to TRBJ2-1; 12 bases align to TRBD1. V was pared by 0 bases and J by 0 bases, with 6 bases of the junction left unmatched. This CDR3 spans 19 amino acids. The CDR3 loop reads CASSLARGTGGGSYNEQFF. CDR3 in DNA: TGTGCCAGCAGTTTAGCGCGAGGGACAGGGGGCGGCTCCTACAATGAGCAGTTCTTC.

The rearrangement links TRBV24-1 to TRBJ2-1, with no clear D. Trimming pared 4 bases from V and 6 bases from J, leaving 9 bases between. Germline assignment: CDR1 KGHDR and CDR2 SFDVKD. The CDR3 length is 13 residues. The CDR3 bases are TGTGCCACCAGTGAGCTCCGCATCAATGAGCAGTTCTTC. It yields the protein CATSELRINEQFF.

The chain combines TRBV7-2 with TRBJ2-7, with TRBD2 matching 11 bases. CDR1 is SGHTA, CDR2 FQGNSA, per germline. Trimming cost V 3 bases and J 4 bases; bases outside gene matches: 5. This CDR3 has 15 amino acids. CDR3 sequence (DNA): TGTGCCAGCAGCTTCAGGACTAGCGGGTTATACGAGCAGTACTTC. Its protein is CASSFRTSGLYEQYF.

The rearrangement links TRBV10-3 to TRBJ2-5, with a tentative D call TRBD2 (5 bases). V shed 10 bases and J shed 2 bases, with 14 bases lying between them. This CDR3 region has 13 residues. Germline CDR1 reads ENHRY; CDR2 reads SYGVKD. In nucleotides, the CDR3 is TGTGCCACTTCACGCGGGCTACAAGAGACCCAGTACTTC. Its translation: CATSRGLQETQYF.